This T cell receptor beta chain originates from a study of identical twins. This clonotype was seen more than once but under ten times. Its antigen is undetermined. TCRdb independently ran MiXCR on the 5' RACE reads; one entry per CDR3 protein. In the table there are fewer than 500,000 distinct CDR3 sequences, roughly an eighth of which are singletons. Germline V gene data show CDR1 as MDHEN and CDR2 as SYDVKM. Between the trimmed V and J ends, which lost 3 bases and 8 bases, there was a span of 11 bases. The CDR3 length is 13 residues. Points from the study as a whole: For cord blood, abundant beta clonotypes had fewer insertions, unlike memory repertoires, which showed none.

This sample was shared with a second study, whose subject was yellow fever vaccine responses in identical twins.

This TCR was recovered from a woman aged 18-35 years in good health. This chain connects TRBV28 to TRBJ2-1; D unresolved. Sequencing was done on a sample of CD4+ T cells sorted from blood. CDR3: CASSFRPNHEQFF. The CDR3 DNA sequence: TGTGCCAGCAGTTTTAGGCCAAATCATGAGCAGTTCTTC.